A selection of T cell receptor beta chains follows, all from one sample in a study of blood T cell repertoires in COVID-19. The protocol was immunoSEQ multiplex PCR, while the TCRdb copy is restricted to in-frame clones and leaves out a portion. The repertoire holds roughly 68,000 clones, with 85% to 90% as singletons. Input material: peripheral blood. The source is a woman older than 75 with active COVID-19. The CDR3 runs from the conserved cysteine through the conserved F or W. D genes are given only for firm matches. Size tells how often a clone was seen (once, few, many) or the class of an expanded clone, and some rows leave it out.

clone_size	v_call	d_call	j_call	cdr3_length	cdr3_aa	cdr3_nt
-	TRBV5-1	-	TRBJ2-2	14	CASSPRDSAGELFF	TGCGCCAGCAGCCCCCGGGACTCTGCCGGGGAGCTGTTTTTT
-	TRBV9	TRBD2	TRBJ2-2	18	CASSVFGRLAGAGGELFF	TGTGCCAGCAGCGTTTTTGGGCGACTAGCGGGAGCGGGCGGGGAGCTGTTTTTT
-	TRBV27	TRBD1	TRBJ1-6	16	CASSPRDRGYNSPLHF	TGTGCCAGCAGTCCCAGGGACAGGGGATATAATTCACCCCTCCACTTT
-	TRBV28	TRBD1	TRBJ1-1	15	CASSIPGQGASEAFF	TGTGCCAGCAGTATCCCGGGACAGGGGGCATCTGAAGCTTTCTTT
-	TRBV2	TRBD1	TRBJ2-7	16	CASSERATGGINEQYF	TGTGCCAGCAGTGAACGGGCGACAGGGGGCATCAACGAGCAGTACTTC
few	TRBV6-2/TRBV6-3	-	TRBJ2-2	12	CASSFKFGELFF	TGTGCCAGCAGTTTCAAATTCGGGGAGCTGTTTTTT
-	TRBV11-2	-	TRBJ1-1	14	CASSPPLRGGEAFF	TGTGCCAGCAGCCCACCCCTGCGGGGGGGTGAAGCTTTCTTT
once	TRBV9	-	TRBJ1-6	13	CASSAGQSSPLHF	TGTGCCAGCAGCGCCGGACAGAGCTCACCCCTCCACTTT
-	TRBV2	TRBD1	TRBJ1-2	13	CASSIRQGDGYTF	TGTGCCAGCAGTATTCGACAGGGCGATGGCTACACCTTC
-	TRBV5-1	-	TRBJ2-3	12	CASSLGEDTQYF	TGCGCCAGCAGCTTGGGAGAGGATACGCAGTATTTT
-	TRBV15	TRBD2	TRBJ2-5	17	CATSRALASGWEETQYF	TGTGCCACCAGCAGAGCTTTGGCTAGCGGGTGGGAAGAGACCCAGTACTTC
-	TRBV6-5	-	TRBJ2-7	12	CASRGSSYEQYF	TGTGCCAGCAGAGGGAGCTCCTACGAGCAGTACTTC
-	TRBV6-1	TRBD2	TRBJ2-7	11	CASSEARDYHF	TGTGCCAGCAGTGAAGCCCGGGACTACCATTTC
-	TRBV4-1	-	TRBJ2-7	16	CASSQDKGGTPYEQYF	TGCGCCAGCAGCCAAGATAAGGGGGGGACCCCCTACGAGCAGTACTTC
-	TRBV6-1	TRBD2	TRBJ2-2	16	CASSESPWTSGGELFF	TGTGCCAGCAGTGAATCACCTTGGACTAGCGGCGGGGAGCTGTTTTTT
-	TRBV9	-	TRBJ1-3	14	CASSVPSSGNTIYF	TGTGCCAGCAGCGTCCCGAGCTCTGGAAACACCATATATTTT
-	TRBV6-1	-	TRBJ1-3	15	CASSDLQGSGNTIYF	TGTGCCAGCAGTGATCTCCAGGGTTCTGGAAACACCATATATTTT
-	TRBV3-1/TRBV3-2	-	TRBJ2-1	14	CASSPHSLYNEQFF	TGTGCCAGCAGCCCGCACAGCTTATACAATGAGCAGTTCTTC
-	TRBV29-1	-	TRBJ1-5	12	CSVESPNQPQHF	TGCAGCGTTGAATCCCCTAATCAGCCCCAGCATTTT
-	TRBV27	-	TRBJ2-7	13	CASSSGVSYEQYF	TGTGCCAGCAGTTCGGGAGTTTCCTACGAGCAGTACTTC
-	TRBV23-1	-	TRBJ1-1	13	CATPPDFSSEAFF	TGCGCCACCCCACCCGACTTTTCGAGTGAAGCTTTCTTT
-	TRBV4-3	-	TRBJ2-3	15	CASSQDATATDTQYF	TGCGCCAGCAGCCAAGATGCCACAGCCACAGATACGCAGTATTTT
-	TRBV18	TRBD2	TRBJ2-1	16	CASSPATSGTYNEQFF	TGTGCCAGCTCACCGGCAACTAGCGGAACCTACAATGAGCAGTTCTTC
-	TRBV9	TRBD2	TRBJ2-1	16	CASSSEGLAGPDEQFF	TGTGCCAGCAGCTCAGAGGGGCTAGCGGGTCCCGATGAGCAGTTCTTC
-	TRBV6-2/TRBV6-3	-	TRBJ2-3	14	CASSFQISTDTQYF	TGTGCCAGCAGTTTTCAAATTAGCACAGATACGCAGTATTTT
-	TRBV28	-	TRBJ2-3	16	CASSFSTSPSTDTQYF	TGTGCCAGCAGTTTCTCGACTAGTCCTAGCACAGATACGCAGTATTTT
few	TRBV28	TRBD1	TRBJ2-5	15	CASSPPGQGIETQYF	TGTGCCAGCAGTCCACCGGGACAGGGAATAGAGACCCAGTACTTC
-	TRBV19	TRBD2	TRBJ2-6	15	CASSMAGAGANVLTF	TGTGCCAGTAGTATGGCGGGGGCTGGGGCCAACGTCCTGACTTTC
few	TRBV6-6	-	TRBJ2-7	12	CASSNTPYEQYF	TGTGCCAGCAGTAACACACCCTACGAGCAGTACTTC
-	TRBV9	TRBD2	TRBJ2-5	13	CASSVSGGETQYF	TGTGCCAGCAGCGTTTCGGGAGGGGAGACCCAGTACTTC
-	TRBV28	-	TRBJ2-3	18	CASKYGKLSVFQKDTQYF	TGTGCCAGCAAATACGGGAAGCTTAGCGTCTTCCAAAAAGATACGCAGTATTTT
-	TRBV11-2	-	TRBJ1-1	18	CASSLGLAPGAGNTEAFF	TGTGCCAGCAGCTTAGGATTGGCCCCAGGGGCCGGGAACACTGAAGCTTTCTTT
-	TRBV6-5	TRBD1	TRBJ2-7	13	CASRRQGPYEQYF	TGTGCCAGCAGAAGACAGGGGCCCTACGAGCAGTACTTC
-	TRBV29-1	-	TRBJ1-2	12	CSGLDSTYGYTF	TGCAGCGGGCTTGACAGCACCTATGGCTACACCTTC
-	TRBV4-1	TRBD1	TRBJ1-4	17	CASSQPGQGARGEKLFF	TGCGCCAGCAGCCAACCGGGACAGGGGGCGCGGGGCGAAAAACTGTTTTTT
-	TRBV5-4	-	TRBJ2-7	12	CASSWGAYEQYF	TGTGCCAGCAGCTGGGGGGCCTACGAGCAGTACTTC